This TCR beta chain was profiled in a study of cytomegalovirus exposure and HLA in healthy donors. Study in general: The use of the same platform for the approximately 130 validation repertoires and the roughly 700 first-cohort repertoires was reported by a later analysis.

Method: immunoSEQ multiplex PCR; TCRdb's copy keeps in-frame clones and lacks some. In the table there are about 140,000 clones, roughly 88% of which are singletons. On this clone itself: Its specificity is not known.

Germline V gene data show CDR1 as SGDLS and CDR2 as YYNGEE. The CDR3 runs to 15 residues. J lost 10 bases, V lost 4 bases, and 14 bases had no gene match. Whole-study findings and limits: Testing in vitro showed a few CMV-associated chains specific for CMV antigens. A later analysis found first-cohort TCR clusters tended to co-occur in the 95 to 150 validation repertoires.

The receptor's source is a young woman in good health and CMV-seropositive. The chain recombines TRBV9 with TRBJ2-1; TRBD2 agrees at 7 bases. The sequencing sample was made of PBMCs. CDR3: CASSPTTSSGGEQFF. The CDR3 nucleotides read TGTGCCAGCAGCCCAACCACTTCTAGCGGCGGAGAGCAGTTCTTC.